The next 10 T cell receptor beta chains were all read from a single sample in a study of blood T cell repertoires in COVID-19. Repertoires were generated with immunoSEQ multiplex PCR, while TCRdb's copy carries only in-frame clones and drops some. Here the sample spans about 180,000 clones, 70% to 80% being singletons. The material sequenced was PBMCs or T cells enriched from blood (not recorded which). These receptors were collected from a man aged 55 to 70 who had been exposed to COVID-19.

There are a few counts of this clone. The chain recombines TRBV18 with TRBJ2-2; 10 bases align to TRBD1. CDR1 is KGHSH and CDR2 is LQKENI in the germline V gene. Trimming took 6 bases from V and 6 from J; bases not matched to a gene: 10. CDR3 length: 16 residues. CDR3 amino acids: CASSPDRGSLAGELFF. The CDR3 DNA sequence: TGTGCCAGCTCCCCGGACAGGGGGTCGTTGGCCGGGGAGCTGTTTTTT.

This rearrangement joins TRBV19 to TRBJ1-1; D gene uncertain. This CDR3 region has 14 residues. V dropped 4 bases and J dropped 0 bases, with 9 bases sitting between them. Per the germline V gene, CDR1 is LNHDA and CDR2 is SQIVND (reference sequence). The CDR3 nucleotides are TGTGCCAGTAGTACCCAGGTTGTGAACACTGAAGCTTTCTTT. Its translation is CASSTQVVNTEAFF. Using reference TRBV19 and TRBJ1-1 for the parts outside the CDR3, the full variable domain is DGGITQSPKYLFRKEGQNVTLSCEQNLNHDAMYWYRQDPGQGLRLIYYSQIVNDFQKGDIAEGYSVSREKKESFPLTVTSAQKNPTAFYLCASSTQVVNTEAFFGQGTRLTVV.

Comment on this clone: At one boundary the junction diverges from the germline segment, which might be a read error. The chain's CDR3 is CASSVTGAYDEQFF. The CDR3 region has the DNA TGTGCCAGCAGTGTTACGGGAGCCTACGATGAGCAGTTCTTC. This chain connects TRBV2 to TRBJ2-1; possible D gene TRBD2, 6 bases. This CDR3 comprises 14 residues. Germline CDR1 and CDR2: SNHLY and FYNNEI.

The V call is TRBV12-3 or TRBV12-4, the J call TRBJ2-7; D may be TRBD2 (5 bases). The CDR3 runs to 13 residues. Trimming pared 6 bases from V and 6 bases from J, leaving 15 bases between. This chain's CDR3 is CASRPYAGGEQYF. In DNA form, the CDR3 reads TGTGCCAGCAGGCCTTACGCGGGCGGCGAGCAGTACTTC.

In its sample, this clone ranks as medium-sized. CDR3 bases: TGTGCCAGCAGCGTTGACATAGCTAACTATGGCTACACCTTC. It translates to CASSVDIANYGYTF. The chain combines TRBV2 with TRBJ1-2; D is undetermined. The CDR3 is 14 residues long. Trimming took 6 bases from V and 0 from J, leaving 11 bases between them. Germline V gene sequence: CDR1 SNHLY, CDR2 FYNNEI.

The chain recombines TRBV28 with TRBJ1-2, with D possibly TRBD1 on 6 matching bases. This CDR3 contains 14 residues. From germline, CDR1 is MDHEN and CDR2 SYDVKM. The ends were cut back, 5 bases at V and 5 bases at J, with 15 bases in the middle. CDR3 nucleotides: TGTGCCAGCAGTCAAGAAGGGGGGGCGTATGGCTACACCTTC. Its translation is CASSQEGGAYGYTF.

The CDR3 spells CASRKRERVGTQYF. The CDR3 nucleotides are TGTGCCAGCAGGAAGCGGGAGCGGGTCGGTACGCAGTATTTT. The chain is built from TRBV6-5 and TRBJ2-3, with 8 bases matching TRBD2. CDR1 and CDR2 from the germline V gene are MNHEY and SVGAGI. CDR3 length: 14 residues. V was pared by 6 bases and J by 8 bases, with 10 bases of the junction left unmatched.

The CDR3 DNA reads TGTGCCAGCAGCTTAGCGGAGGGCCGGGAGCTGTTTTTT. It translates to CASSLAEGRELFF. The chain joins TRBV7-8 to TRBJ2-2, with a tentative D call TRBD2 (6 bases). Germline V gene sequence: CDR1 SGHVS, CDR2 FQNEAQ. The CDR3 is 13 amino acids. V was clipped by 0 bases and J by 9 bases, with 8 bases between them.

This chain joins TRBV18 and TRBJ1-4, with D unclear. Between the trimmed V and J ends, which lost 2 bases and 0 bases, there was a span of 4 bases. This CDR3 has 14 amino acids. Per the germline V gene, CDR1 is KGHSH and CDR2 is LQKENI. CDR3 protein: CASSPGPTNEKLFF. The DNA of the CDR3 is TGTGCCAGCTCACCAGGGCCAACTAATGAAAAACTGTTTTTT. The full variable domain, its missing parts supplied by reference TRBV18 and TRBJ1-4, is NAGVMQNPRHLVRRRGQEARLRCSPMKGHSHVYWYRQLPEEGLKFMVYLQKENIIDESGMPKERFSAEFPKEGPSILRIQQVVRGDSAAYFCASSPGPTNEKLFFGSGTQLSVL.

The rearrangement joins TRBV21-1 to TRBJ1-5; the table's D call of TRBD1 was not tested on the DNA. TRBV21-1 is shown as a pseudogene. CDR3 length: 20 amino acids. The CDR3 here is CASSKRSEKGQGYSNQPQHF. The CDR3 DNA sequence: TGTGCCAGCAGCAAACGGTCTGAGAAAGGACAGGGTTATAGCAATCAGCCCCAGCATTTT.